This T cell receptor (beta chain) was captured by sequencing in a study of shared clonotypes between healthy human individuals. Study-wide background: CD4 naive cells filled three plates per donor, CD4 memory three, CD8 naive two and CD8 memory one.

CD45RO-negative CD8 cells positively selected for CCR7 made up the naive population, which excluded terminally differentiated effector memory CD45RA+ cells. Study results and limitations: A small donor pool kept down the genetic and exposure-history diversity that was represented.

Comments on this clone: Its antigen is not identified.

Approximately 30,000 T cell genomes (roughly 190 ng DNA) went into each sorted-subset replicate. Sequencing was performed with immunoSEQ multiplex PCR; in TCRdb, only in-frame clones are kept and a portion is missing. The table lists about 2 million clones, roughly 95% of them singletons. Sequencing used naive CD8+ T cells sorted from blood. The clonotype originates from a man aged 18 to 29 in good health.

CDR3 in DNA: TGTGCCAGCAGTGATGAGCCCACAAACAATGAGCAGTTCTTC. This codes for CASSDEPTNNEQFF. The chain has TRBV2 and TRBJ2-1; D is undetermined. With 3 bases removed from V and 5 bases from J, the gap between germline ends came to 11 bases. Germline CDR1 reads SNHLY; CDR2 reads FYNNEI. The CDR3 loop spans 14 amino acids.